The 26 T cell receptor beta chains below were found in one sample sequenced in a study of radiation and T cells in renal cell carcinoma. The table came from immunoSEQ multiplex PCR; TCRdb's copy has only in-frame clones and leaves some out. The top ten hold roughly 22% of the sample, which has fewer than 25,000 clones, roughly 53% seen once. Described treatment: treatment-naive control, cytoreductive nephrectomy. Here the sequenced sample was tumor tissue, taken from a patient whose treatment was nephrectomy without radiotherapy. These receptors were collected from a human donor with renal cell carcinoma.

J is TRBJ2-2 and V is TRBV7-2; D is perhaps TRBD2 (7 bases). Trimming shortened V by 3 bases and J by 6 bases, and 14 bases separated the two germline ends. This CDR3 comprises 15 residues. The germline V gene encodes CDR1 SGHTA and CDR2 FQGNSA. The CDR3 spells CASSLEVGGPGELFF. The CDR3 nucleotides read TGTGCCAGCAGCTTGGAGGTCGGGGGGCCCGGGGAGCTGTTTTTT. The entire variable domain, with the rest obtained from reference TRBV7-2 and TRBJ2-2, is as follows: GAGVSQSPSNKVTEKGKDVELRCDPISGHTALYWYRQSLGQGLEFLIYFQGNSAPDKSGLPSDRFSAERTGGSVSTLTIQRTQQEDSAVYLCASSLEVGGPGELFFGEGSRLTVL.

The chain uses TRBV7-6 and TRBJ2-3; D is perhaps TRBD2 (5 bases). Per the germline V gene, CDR1 is SGHVS and CDR2 is FNYEAQ. This CDR3 region has 15 residues. V was trimmed by 1 base and J by 1 base, leaving 9 bases between them. CDR3 loop: CASSLGREGTDTQYF. CDR3 DNA: TGTGCCAGCAGCTTAGGTCGGGAAGGCACAGATACGCAGTATTTT. Variable domain in full (rest from reference TRBV7-6 and TRBJ2-3): GAGVSQSPRYKVTKRGQDVALRCDPISGHVSLYWYRQALGQGPEFLTYFNYEAQQDKSGLPNDRFSAERPEGSISTLTIQRTEQRDSAMYRCASSLGREGTDTQYFGPGTRLTVL.

A single count supports this clone. This rearrangement joins TRBV19 to TRBJ2-7; D is possibly TRBD1 (5 bases). This CDR3 has 13 amino acids. The germline V gene has CDR1 LNHDA and CDR2 SQIVND (reference sequence). Trimming shortened V by 6 bases and J by 3 bases, and 12 bases separated the two germline ends. The CDR3 bases are TGTGCCAGTAGCAGGGTATCCGGCTACGAGCAGTACTTC. As protein: CASSRVSGYEQYF.

This chain joins TRBV5-4 and TRBJ2-1; unclear D gene. The CDR3 totals 12 residues. Germline CDR1 and CDR2: SGHNT and YYREEE (reference sequence). The V end was cut by 2 bases, the J end by 7 bases, with 7 bases between. CDR3 nucleotides: TGTGCCAGCAGCTTTGGGGTTAATGAGCAGTTCTTC. This codes for CASSFGVNEQFF.

This clone qualifies as medium-sized. The chain couples TRBV25-1 to TRBJ1-3, with TRBD1 identical over 9 bases. V shed 3 bases and J 0 bases; nucleotides not matched to a gene: 6. Looked up from germline, CDR1 is MGHDK and CDR2 is SYGVNS. This CDR3 has 17 residues. The DNA of the CDR3 is TGTGCCAGCAGTGATAGGACAGGGGTCTCCTCTGGAAACACCATATATTTT. Protein sequence: CASSDRTGVSSGNTIYF.

The chain links TRBV6-5 to TRBJ1-1, with D unclear. Between the trimmed V and J ends, which lost 2 bases and 12 bases, there was a span of 16 bases. Germline V gene lookup returns CDR1 MNHEY and CDR2 SVGAGI. The CDR3 is 13 amino acids. The CDR3 spells CASSYPRTRQTFF. CDR3 bases: TGTGCCAGCAGTTACCCCCGAACCCGCCAGACTTTCTTT.

On this clone: An end of the junction does not agree with germline; a read error may underlie this. This rearrangement joins TRBV7-9 to TRBJ1-4; 9 positions match TRBD1. This CDR3 contains 15 residues. In germline, CDR1 is SEHNR, CDR2 FQNEAQ (reference sequence). The CDR3 DNA reads as TGTGCCAGCAGCTTACCCGGGACAGGGAATGGAAAACTGTTTTTT. Amino acids: CASSLPGTGNGKLFF. Variable domain in full (rest from reference TRBV7-9 and TRBJ1-4): DTGVSQNPRHKITKRGQNVTFRCDPISEHNRLYWYRQTLGQGPEFLTYFQNEAQLEKSRLLSDRFSAERPKGSFSTLEIQRTEQGDSAMYLCASSLPGTGNGKLFFGSGTQLSVL.

The V gene is TRBV7-2, the J gene TRBJ1-2; a weak D match, TRBD1 (5 bases). Trimming shortened V by 5 bases and J by 6 bases, and 16 bases separated the two germline ends. This CDR3 has 14 residues. Germline V CDR1 and CDR2: SGHTA, FQGNSA. The CDR3 reads CASSLSPIGDGYTF. The CDR3 nucleotides read TGTGCCAGCAGCCTGTCACCAATAGGGGATGGCTACACCTTC.

The chain employs TRBV14 and TRBJ1-2; maybe TRBD1 (5 bases). CDR1 is SGHDN and CDR2 is FVKESK in the germline V gene. Trimming cost V 1 base and J 2 bases, with 11 bases left between them. The CDR3 is made up of 15 amino acids. CDR3 nucleotides: TGTGCCAGCAGCCAAGCCGAGGGGAAAAACTATGGCTACACCTTC. Translated: CASSQAEGKNYGYTF.

The V call is TRBV7-2, the J call TRBJ1-5; 9 bases line up with TRBD1. Germline CDR1 SGHTA, CDR2 FQGNSA. The CDR3 length is 14 residues. Germline trimming cut 5 bases from V and 4 bases from J; bases unmatched to any gene: 3. CDR3 coding DNA: TGTGCCAGCAGCGCACAGGGGGCGAATCAGCCCCAGCATTTT. Amino acids: CASSAQGANQPQHF.

This clone has a handful of counts. The chain employs TRBV7-9 and TRBJ1-5, with unresolved D. The CDR3 sequence is 13 residues long. The ends were cut back, 1 base at V and 8 bases at J, with 9 bases in the middle. CDR1 and CDR2 from the germline V gene are SEHNR and FQNEAQ (reference sequence). The CDR3: CASSLVGGEPQHF. CDR3 bases: TGTGCCAGCAGCTTAGTGGGAGGAGAGCCCCAGCATTTT.

This chain joins TRBV7-6 and TRBJ2-5, with TRBD1 identical over 10 bases. In germline, CDR1 is SGHVS, CDR2 FNYEAQ. The CDR3 spans 16 residues. Germline trimming cut 5 bases from V and 2 bases from J; bases unmatched to any gene: 8. The CDR3 loop reads CASSAPGQGRQETQYF. The CDR3 DNA reads TGTGCCAGCAGCGCGCCGGGACAGGGGAGGCAAGAGACCCAGTACTTC.

The chain is built from TRBV5-6 and TRBJ1-2; no clear D gene. The length of the CDR3 is 13 residues. Germline CDR1 SGHDT, CDR2 YYEEEE. Deletions cut 0 bases from V and 5 bases from J, with 8 bases between. CDR3 loop: CASSLGTVYGYTF. The CDR3 bases are TGTGCCAGCAGCTTGGGGACTGTATATGGCTACACCTTC. Based on the CDR3 plus reference TRBV5-6 and TRBJ1-2, the full variable domain is DAGVTQSPTHLIKTRGQQVTLRCSPKSGHDTVSWYQQALGQGPQFIFQYYEEEERQRGNFPDRFSGHQFPNYSSELNVNALLLGDSALYLCASSLGTVYGYTFGSGTRLTVV.

The V gene is TRBV4-3, the J gene TRBJ2-2; D remains unclear. The germline gives CDR1 LGHNA, CDR2 YSLEER. V dropped 1 base and J dropped 6 bases, with 3 bases sitting between them. CDR3 length: 12 residues. The CDR3 sequence is CASSQVPGELFF. DNA for the CDR3: TGCGCCAGCAGCCAAGTCCCCGGGGAGCTGTTTTTT.

This clone came up a few times. This chain links TRBV6-5 with TRBJ1-1; TRBD1 agrees at 10 bases. Germline trimming cut 5 bases from V and 3 bases from J; bases unmatched to any gene: 6. CDR3 length equals 15 residues. Germline CDR1 reads MNHEY; CDR2 reads SVGAGI. The CDR3 region is CASSRQGAGDTEAFF. CDR3 nucleotides: TGTGCCAGCAGTCGACAGGGGGCGGGAGACACTGAAGCTTTCTTT.

V and J are TRBV5-1 and TRBJ2-2, with 10 positions matching TRBD2. The CDR3 contains 15 residues. The V gene's germline CDR1 is SGHRS and CDR2 YFSETQ. Losses at the gene ends were 4 bases for V and 1 base for J; bases not matched to a gene: 1. Here the CDR3 DNA reads TGCGCCAGCAGCGCTAGCGGGGGGAACACCGGGGAGCTGTTTTTT. It encodes CASSASGGNTGELFF.

This sequence joins TRBV13 and TRBJ2-7; possible D gene TRBD2, 6 bases. V was pared by 5 bases and J by 2 bases, with 16 bases between. The CDR3 contains 15 residues. Per germline, CDR1 PRHDT and CDR2 FYEKMQ (reference sequence). The CDR3 DNA sequence: TGTGCCAGCAGCCCCCGGGTAGCGGATCCCTACGAGCAGTACTTC. Its translation: CASSPRVADPYEQYF.

The V call is TRBV18, the J call TRBJ1-2, with D possibly matching TRBD1 (6 bases). Trimming left V 5 bases short and J 5 bases short, with 9 bases between. In germline, CDR1 is KGHSH, CDR2 LQKENI. The length of the CDR3 is 12 residues. For the CDR3, the DNA is TGTGCCAGCTCAATGACAGGATATGGCTACACCTTC. Translated: CASSMTGYGYTF.

This clone was picked up a small number of times. The genes are TRBV7-7 and TRBJ1-6; 10 bases map to TRBD1. CDR1 and CDR2 (germline): SSHAT, FNYEAQ (reference sequence). The CDR3 contains 18 residues. V lost 1 base to trimming and J lost 12 bases; unmatched junction nucleotides: 15. In DNA, the CDR3 is TGTGCCAGCAGCTTAGATGCCGGGACAGGGGACGGAGTTGGACCCCTCCACTTT. This translates into CASSLDAGTGDGVGPLHF.

This clone was counted only a few times. The J gene is TRBJ2-3, the V gene TRBV5-1; 11 bases are shared with TRBD2. The ends lost 8 bases at V and 1 base at J; junction bases unmatched: 9. This CDR3 has 16 residues. Per the germline V gene, CDR1 is SGHRS and CDR2 is YFSETQ. DNA of the CDR3: TGCGCCAGTTTTCAGACTAGCGGGGTCCGCACAGATACGCAGTATTTT. Translation gives CASFQTSGVRTDTQYF.

The chain joins TRBV4-1 to TRBJ2-5, with 7 bases aligning to TRBD1. Per germline, CDR1 MGHRA and CDR2 YSYEKL. V dropped 4 bases and J dropped 2; count of bases not matched to a gene: 7. The CDR3 is 15 amino acids. Here the CDR3 DNA reads TGCGCCAGCAGCCTGTGGCCGGGACAGCAAGAGACCCAGTACTTC. Its translation is CASSLWPGQQETQYF.

This clone was counted between two and nine times. J is TRBJ2-7 and V is TRBV11-2; D is perhaps TRBD1 or TRBD2 (5 bases each). CDR3 size: 13 residues. The V gene lost 4 bases and the J gene lost 7 bases, with 14 bases spanning the gap. Germline assignment: CDR1 SGHAT and CDR2 FQNNGV. CDR3 protein: CASSSSRGWEQYF. CDR3 bases: TGTGCCAGCAGCTCGTCGAGGGGTTGGGAGCAGTACTTC.

The rearrangement links TRBV6-6 to TRBJ1-4, with D unclear. CDR1 and CDR2 from the germline V gene are MNHNY and SVGAGI (reference sequence). Deletions cut 6 bases from V and 1 base from J, with 9 bases between. The CDR3 sequence is 14 residues long. The CDR3 bases are TGTGCCAGCAGAACGCAAGGAACTAATGAAAAACTGTTTTTT. This sequence encodes CASRTQGTNEKLFF.

This clone rates as medium-sized. The chain joins TRBV19 to TRBJ2-1, with TRBD2 matching over 11 bases. This CDR3 comprises 16 residues. CDR1 and CDR2 (germline): LNHDA, SQIVND (reference sequence). Germline trimming cut 9 bases from V and 4 bases from J; bases unmatched to any gene: 11. CDR3 region: CASHWGGTSGYNEQFF. The CDR3 DNA reads as TGTGCCAGCCATTGGGGCGGGACTAGCGGATACAATGAGCAGTTCTTC.

This clone was seen a few times. The chain couples TRBV7-9 to TRBJ1-2; 8 positions agree with TRBD1. CDR1 is SEHNR and CDR2 is FQNEAQ in the germline V gene (reference sequence). The CDR3 spans 16 residues. The V and J ends lost 4 bases and 0 bases, in that order; junction bases with no gene match: 7. CDR3 in amino acids: CASSSNPDRANYGYTF. CDR3 sequence (DNA): TGTGCCAGCAGCTCGAACCCGGACAGGGCTAACTATGGCTACACCTTC.

This sequence joins TRBV5-1 and TRBJ1-4; D possibly corresponds to TRBD1 (5 bases). The germline CDR1 and CDR2 sequences are SGHRS and YFSETQ. The CDR3 covers 12 residues. V lost 5 bases and J 5 bases, leaving 7 bases between the germline ends. In DNA, the CDR3 is TGCGCCAGCAGAGGGGTCAATGAAAAACTGTTTTTT. The encoded protein is CASRGVNEKLFF.